The entry below describes one T cell receptor beta chain. Its antigen remains unidentified. By 5'RACE template switching, TCR cDNA was produced, with a universal primer site and UMIs added in the process. TCRdb analysed the 5' RACE reads with MiXCR anew, one entry per CDR3 protein. In the table there are some 400,000 distinct CDR3 sequences, approximately 19% of which are singletons. The source of the sample is a study of T cells after yellow fever vaccination. Study at large: It was SMART-Seq v4 Ultra Low Input that prepared the fractions with low cell numbers.

Study-wide findings and caveats: Most primary-vaccination clones recurred post-booster (approximately 96% CD4, over 70% CD8).

V was pared by 5 bases and J by 5 bases, with 5 bases of the junction left unmatched. The CDR3 spans 14 residues. The receptor was isolated from a man aged 18-30 years who received the YFV17D yellow fever vaccine. The chain has TRBV12-3 or TRBV12-4 and TRBJ2-5; 10 bases line up with TRBD1. The material was PBMCs, obtained before the yellow fever booster vaccination. CDR3 coding DNA: TGTGCCAGCAGTCCTTGGACAGGGGGTGAGACCCAGTACTTC. Translating gives CASSPWTGGETQYF.